The entry below describes one T cell receptor (beta chain). Its cognate antigen is unknown. One end of the junction does not line up with germline, which may come from a read error. Collection occurred without any documented infections or immune events in donors. The CDR3 totals 16 residues. From germline, CDR1 is MNHNS and CDR2 SASEGT. Repertoires were generated with immunoSEQ multiplex PCR, while TCRdb's copy carries only in-frame clones and drops some. The sample carries around 68,000 clones, more than 70% recorded once. This sample was taken from a study of identifying expanded T cells in peripheral blood. Study-level findings and limits: Across healthy donors, higher total template counts meant significantly greater approximately two-week count variance.

The chain combines TRBV6-1 with TRBJ1-5; D ambiguous. This TCR was sampled from a person aged 18 to 75 in good health. Material: blood. The CDR3 sequence: CASSELGTGISPSRFF. Here the CDR3 DNA reads TGTGCCAGCAGTGAACTGGGAACGGGGATCAGCCCCAGCAGATTTTTT.